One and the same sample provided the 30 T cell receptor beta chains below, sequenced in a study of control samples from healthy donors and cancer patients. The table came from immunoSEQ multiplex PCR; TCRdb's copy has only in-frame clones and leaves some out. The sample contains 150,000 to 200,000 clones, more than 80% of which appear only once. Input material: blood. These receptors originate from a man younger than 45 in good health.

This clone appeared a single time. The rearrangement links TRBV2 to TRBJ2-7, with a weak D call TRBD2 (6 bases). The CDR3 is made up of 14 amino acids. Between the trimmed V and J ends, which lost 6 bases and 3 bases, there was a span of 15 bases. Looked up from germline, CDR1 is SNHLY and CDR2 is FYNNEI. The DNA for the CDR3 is TGTGCCAGCAGAACCCCCACGGGAGACTACGAGCAGTACTTC. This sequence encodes CASRTPTGDYEQYF.

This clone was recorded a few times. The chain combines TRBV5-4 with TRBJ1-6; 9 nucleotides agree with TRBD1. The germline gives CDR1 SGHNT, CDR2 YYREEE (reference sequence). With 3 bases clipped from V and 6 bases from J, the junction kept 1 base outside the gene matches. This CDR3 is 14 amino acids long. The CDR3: CASSSDRGNSPLHF. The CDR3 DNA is TGTGCCAGCAGCTCGGACAGGGGTAATTCACCCCTCCACTTT. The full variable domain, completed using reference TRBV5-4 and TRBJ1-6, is ETGVTQSPTHLIKTRGQQVTLRCSSQSGHNTVSWYQQALGQGPQFIFQYYREEENGRGNFPPRFSGLQFPNYSSELNVNALELDDSALYLCASSSDRGNSPLHFGNGTRLTVT.

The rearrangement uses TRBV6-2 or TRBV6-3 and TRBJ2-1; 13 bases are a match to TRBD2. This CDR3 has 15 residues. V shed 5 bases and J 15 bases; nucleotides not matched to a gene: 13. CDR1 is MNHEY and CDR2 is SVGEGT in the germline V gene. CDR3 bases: TGTGCCAGCAGTGGATGGACTAGCGGGGGAGCGGGGCTGTTCTTC. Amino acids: CASSGWTSGGAGLFF.

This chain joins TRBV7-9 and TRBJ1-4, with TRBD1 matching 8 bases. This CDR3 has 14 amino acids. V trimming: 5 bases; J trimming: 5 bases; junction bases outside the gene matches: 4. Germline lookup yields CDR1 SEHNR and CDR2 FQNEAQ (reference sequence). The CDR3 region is CASSPGQGNEKLFF. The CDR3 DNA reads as TGTGCCAGCAGCCCCGGACAGGGAAATGAAAAACTGTTTTTT.

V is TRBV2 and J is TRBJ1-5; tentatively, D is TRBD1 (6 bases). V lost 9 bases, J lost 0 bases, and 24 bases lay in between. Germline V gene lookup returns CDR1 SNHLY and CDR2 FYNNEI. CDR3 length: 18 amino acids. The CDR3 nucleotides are TGTGCCAGTCAAGAGGACAGTAGCAACCCTTATAGCAATCAGCCCCAGCATTTT. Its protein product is CASQEDSSNPYSNQPQHF.

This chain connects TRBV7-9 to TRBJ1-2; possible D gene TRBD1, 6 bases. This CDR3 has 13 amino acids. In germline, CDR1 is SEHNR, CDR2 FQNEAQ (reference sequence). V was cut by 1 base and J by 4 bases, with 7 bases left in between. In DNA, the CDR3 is TGTGCCAGCAGCTTAGAGGGGGGCTATGGCTACACCTTC. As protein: CASSLEGGYGYTF.

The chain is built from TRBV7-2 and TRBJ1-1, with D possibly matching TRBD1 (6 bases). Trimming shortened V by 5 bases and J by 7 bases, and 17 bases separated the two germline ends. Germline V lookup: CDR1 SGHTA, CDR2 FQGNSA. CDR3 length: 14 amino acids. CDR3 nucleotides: TGTGCCAGCAGCCTCCAACAGGGAGGTAGTGAAGCTTTCTTT. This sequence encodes CASSLQQGGSEAFF. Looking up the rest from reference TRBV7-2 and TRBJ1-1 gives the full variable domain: GAGVSQSPSNKVTEKGKDVELRCDPISGHTALYWYRQSLGQGLEFLIYFQGNSAPDKSGLPSDRFSAERTGGSVSTLTIQRTQQEDSAVYLCASSLQQGGSEAFFGQGTRLTVV.

The CDR3 sequence: CASTLAPIRDTDTQYF. CDR3 bases: TGTGCCAGCACCCTAGCCCCTATACGGGACACAGATACGCAGTATTTT. The chain combines TRBV5-8 with TRBJ2-3; D is perhaps TRBD2 (5 bases). CDR3 length equals 16 residues. CDR1 is SGHTS and CDR2 is YDEGEE in the germline V gene. Trimming cost V 6 bases and J 2 bases, with 19 bases left between them. Supplemented by reference TRBV5-8 and TRBJ2-3, the full variable domain reads EAGVTQSPTHLIKTRGQQATLRCSPISGHTSVYWYQQALGLGLQFLLWYDEGEERNRGNFPPRFSGRQFPNYSSELNVNALELEDSALYLCASTLAPIRDTDTQYFGPGTRLTVL.

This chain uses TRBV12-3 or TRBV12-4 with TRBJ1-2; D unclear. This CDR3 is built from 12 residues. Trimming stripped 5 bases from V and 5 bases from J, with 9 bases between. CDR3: CASSPNRYGYTF. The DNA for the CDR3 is TGTGCCAGCAGTCCCAACCGTTATGGCTACACCTTC.

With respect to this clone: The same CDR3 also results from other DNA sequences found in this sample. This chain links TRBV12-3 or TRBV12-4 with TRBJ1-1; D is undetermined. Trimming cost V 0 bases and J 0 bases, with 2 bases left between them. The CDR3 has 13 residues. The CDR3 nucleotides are TGTGCCAGCAGTTTAGCAGTGAACACTGAAGCTTTCTTT. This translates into CASSLAVNTEAFF.

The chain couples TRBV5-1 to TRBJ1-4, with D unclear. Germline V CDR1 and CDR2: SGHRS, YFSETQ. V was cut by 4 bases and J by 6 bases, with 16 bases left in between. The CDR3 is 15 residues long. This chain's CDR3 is CASSVGSDYYEKLFF. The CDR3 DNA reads TGCGCCAGCAGCGTAGGCTCGGATTACTATGAAAAACTGTTTTTT.

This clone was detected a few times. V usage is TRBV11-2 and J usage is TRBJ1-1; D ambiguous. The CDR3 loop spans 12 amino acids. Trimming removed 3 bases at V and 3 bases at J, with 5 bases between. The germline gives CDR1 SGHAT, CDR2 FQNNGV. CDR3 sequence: CASSFVHTEAFF. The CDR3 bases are TGTGCCAGCAGCTTCGTGCACACTGAAGCTTTCTTT.

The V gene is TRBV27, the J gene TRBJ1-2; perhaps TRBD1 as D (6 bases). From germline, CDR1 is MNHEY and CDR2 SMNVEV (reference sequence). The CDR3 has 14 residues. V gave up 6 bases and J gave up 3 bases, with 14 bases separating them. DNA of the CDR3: TGTGCCAGCAGACTACAGGGAGGCCACTATGGCTACACCTTC. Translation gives CASRLQGGHYGYTF.

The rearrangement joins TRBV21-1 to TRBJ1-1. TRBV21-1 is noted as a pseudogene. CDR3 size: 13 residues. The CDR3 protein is CASSKERNTEAFF. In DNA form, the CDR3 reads TGTGCCAGCAGCAAAGAACGGAACACTGAAGCTTTCTTT.

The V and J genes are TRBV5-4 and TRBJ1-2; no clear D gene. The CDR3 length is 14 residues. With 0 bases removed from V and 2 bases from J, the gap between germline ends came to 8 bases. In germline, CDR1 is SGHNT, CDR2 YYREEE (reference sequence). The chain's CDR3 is CASSLVGLNYGYTF. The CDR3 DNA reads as TGTGCCAGCAGCTTGGTTGGCCTGAACTATGGCTACACCTTC. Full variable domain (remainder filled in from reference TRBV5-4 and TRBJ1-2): ETGVTQSPTHLIKTRGQQVTLRCSSQSGHNTVSWYQQALGQGPQFIFQYYREEENGRGNFPPRFSGLQFPNYSSELNVNALELDDSALYLCASSLVGLNYGYTFGSGTRLTVV.

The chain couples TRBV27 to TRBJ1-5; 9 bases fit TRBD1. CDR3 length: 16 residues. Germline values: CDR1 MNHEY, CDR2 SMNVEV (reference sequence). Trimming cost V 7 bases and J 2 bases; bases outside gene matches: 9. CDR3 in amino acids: CASIRDRVFRNQPQHF. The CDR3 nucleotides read TGTGCCAGCATCCGGGACAGGGTCTTTCGCAATCAGCCCCAGCATTTT.

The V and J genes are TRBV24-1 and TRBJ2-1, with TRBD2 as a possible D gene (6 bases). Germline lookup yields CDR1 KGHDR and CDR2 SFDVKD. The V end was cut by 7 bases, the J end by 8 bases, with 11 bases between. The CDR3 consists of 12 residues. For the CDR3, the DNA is TGTGCCACCAGGGAGGGGAGGCATGAGCAGTTCTTC. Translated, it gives CATREGRHEQFF.

The CDR3, as DNA: TGTGCCAGCAGTTACGGACCGGACACTGAAGCTTTCTTT. Protein: CASSYGPDTEAFF. The V gene is TRBV6-5, the J gene TRBJ1-1, with unresolved D. The V gene lost 2 bases and the J gene lost 3 bases, with 7 bases spanning the gap. The CDR3 runs to 13 residues. Germline values: CDR1 MNHEY, CDR2 SVGAGI.

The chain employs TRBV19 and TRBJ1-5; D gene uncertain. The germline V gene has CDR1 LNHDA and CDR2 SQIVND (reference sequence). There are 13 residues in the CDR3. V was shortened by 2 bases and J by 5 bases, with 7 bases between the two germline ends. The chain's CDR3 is CASSIRQDQPQHF. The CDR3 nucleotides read TGTGCCAGTAGTATAAGGCAGGATCAGCCCCAGCATTTT.

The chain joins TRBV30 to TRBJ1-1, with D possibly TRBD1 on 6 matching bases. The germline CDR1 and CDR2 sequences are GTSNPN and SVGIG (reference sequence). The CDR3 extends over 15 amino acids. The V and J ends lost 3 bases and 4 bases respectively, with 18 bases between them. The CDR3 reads CAWSRDIRGGTEAFF. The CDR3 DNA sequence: TGTGCCTGGAGCCGGGACATCCGAGGTGGCACTGAAGCTTTCTTT.

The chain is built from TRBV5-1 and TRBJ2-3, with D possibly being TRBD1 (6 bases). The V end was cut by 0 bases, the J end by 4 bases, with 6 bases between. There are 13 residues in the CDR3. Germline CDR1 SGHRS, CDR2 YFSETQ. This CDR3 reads CASSLDRADTQYF. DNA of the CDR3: TGCGCCAGCAGCTTGGACAGGGCAGATACGCAGTATTTT.

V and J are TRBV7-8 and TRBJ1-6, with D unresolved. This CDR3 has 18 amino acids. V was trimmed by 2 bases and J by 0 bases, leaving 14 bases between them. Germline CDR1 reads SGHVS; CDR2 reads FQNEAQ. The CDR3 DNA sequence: TGTGCCAGCAGCTTAACACATATGACGGACTCCTATAATTCACCCCTCCACTTT. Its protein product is CASSLTHMTDSYNSPLHF.

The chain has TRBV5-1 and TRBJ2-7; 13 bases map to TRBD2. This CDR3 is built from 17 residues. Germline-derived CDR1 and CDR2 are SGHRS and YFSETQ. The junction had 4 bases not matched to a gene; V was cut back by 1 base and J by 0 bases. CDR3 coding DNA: TGCGCCAGCAGCTTGTCCGGGACTAGCGGGGCCTCCTACGAGCAGTACTTC. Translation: CASSLSGTSGASYEQYF.

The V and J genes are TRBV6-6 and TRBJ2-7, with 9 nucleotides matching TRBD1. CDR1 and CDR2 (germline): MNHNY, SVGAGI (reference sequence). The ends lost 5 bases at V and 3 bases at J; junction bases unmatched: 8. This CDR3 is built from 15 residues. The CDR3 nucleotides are TGTGCCAGCAGTAGCGCCCCGGGACAGGGCTACGAGCAGTACTTC. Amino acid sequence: CASSSAPGQGYEQYF.

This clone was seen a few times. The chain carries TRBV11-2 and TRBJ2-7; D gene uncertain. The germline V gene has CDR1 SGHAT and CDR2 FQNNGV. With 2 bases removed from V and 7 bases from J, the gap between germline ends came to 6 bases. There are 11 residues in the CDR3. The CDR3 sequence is CASSLKEEQYF. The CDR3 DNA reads TGTGCCAGCAGCTTAAAAGAGGAGCAGTACTTC.

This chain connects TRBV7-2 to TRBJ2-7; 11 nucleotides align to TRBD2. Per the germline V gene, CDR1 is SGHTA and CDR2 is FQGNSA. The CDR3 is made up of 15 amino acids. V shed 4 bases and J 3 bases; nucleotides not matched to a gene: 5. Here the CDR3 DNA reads TGTGCCAGCAGCTCTTCCGGGACTAGCGGCTACGAGCAGTACTTC. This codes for CASSSSGTSGYEQYF.

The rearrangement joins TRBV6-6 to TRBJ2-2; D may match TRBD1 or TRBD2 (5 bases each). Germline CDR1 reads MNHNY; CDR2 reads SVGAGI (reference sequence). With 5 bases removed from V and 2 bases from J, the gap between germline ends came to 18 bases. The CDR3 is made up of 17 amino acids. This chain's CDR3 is CASSRRAGTTNTGELFF. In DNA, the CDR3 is TGTGCCAGCAGTCGTCGTGCCGGGACCACCAACACCGGGGAGCTGTTTTTT.

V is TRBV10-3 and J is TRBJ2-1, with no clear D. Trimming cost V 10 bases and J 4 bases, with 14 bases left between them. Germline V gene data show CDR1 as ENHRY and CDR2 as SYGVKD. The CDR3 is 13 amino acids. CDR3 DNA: TGTGCCACCGCAGACCCGCCATACAATGAGCAGTTCTTC. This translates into CATADPPYNEQFF.

CDR3 DNA sequence: TGTGCCAGCAGTGAATATGTACGTGAGGCCCAGTACTTC. Encoded protein: CASSEYVREAQYF. V usage is TRBV25-1 and J usage is TRBJ2-5; D call uncertain. Germline CDR1 is MGHDK and CDR2 is SYGVNS. The CDR3 sequence is 13 residues long. V shed 0 bases and J shed 9 bases, with 11 bases lying between them. Together with reference TRBV25-1 and TRBJ2-5, the CDR3 gives the full variable domain: EADIYQTPRYLVIGTGKKITLECSQTMGHDKMYWYQQDPGMELHLIHYSYGVNSTEKGDLSSESTVSRIRTEHFPLTLESARPSHTSQYLCASSEYVREAQYFGPGTRLLVL.

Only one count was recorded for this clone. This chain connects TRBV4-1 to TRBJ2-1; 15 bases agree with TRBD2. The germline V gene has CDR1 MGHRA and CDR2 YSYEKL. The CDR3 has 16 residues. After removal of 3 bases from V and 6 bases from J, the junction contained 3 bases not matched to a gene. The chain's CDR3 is CASSQGLAGGSNEQFF. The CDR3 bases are TGCGCCAGCAGCCAGGGACTAGCGGGGGGTTCCAATGAGCAGTTCTTC.